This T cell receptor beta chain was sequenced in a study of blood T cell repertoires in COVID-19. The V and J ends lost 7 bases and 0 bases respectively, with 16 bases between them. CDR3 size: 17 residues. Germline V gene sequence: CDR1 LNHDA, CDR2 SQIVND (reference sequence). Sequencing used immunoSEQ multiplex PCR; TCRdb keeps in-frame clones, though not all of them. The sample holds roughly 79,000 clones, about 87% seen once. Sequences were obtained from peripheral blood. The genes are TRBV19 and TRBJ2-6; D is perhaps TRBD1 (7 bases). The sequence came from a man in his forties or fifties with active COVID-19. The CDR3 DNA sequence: TGTGCCAGTACCCGTCAGGGGGGCCCCTCTGGGGCCAACGTCCTGACTTTC. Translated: CASTRQGGPSGANVLTF.